This T cell receptor (beta chain) was observed in a study of blood T cell repertoires in COVID-19. Background on the study: Sites across the United States, Italy and Spain contributed samples from acute and convalescent COVID-19. In each case, the material was cDNA or gDNA derived from T cells, B-cell-depleted T cells, or PBMCs.

Participant ages covered about 18 to 100 years across approximately 25 US areas. The method was immunoSEQ multiplex PCR; TCRdb's version includes in-frame clones alone and lacks a portion of them. The table includes roughly 220,000 clones, approximately 86% detected once. The germline V gene encodes CDR1 SGDLS and CDR2 YYNGEE. This CDR3 region has 20 residues. V shed 3 bases and J shed 3 bases, with 27 bases lying between them. V gene TRBV9 combines with J gene TRBJ2-2; weak D call: TRBD2 (5 bases). Material for sequencing was PBMCs or T cells enriched from blood (not recorded which). The sequence derives from a woman aged 35 to 49 with acute COVID-19. The CDR3 sequence is CASSASQALPPADYTGELFF. The CDR3 nucleotides read TGTGCCAGCAGCGCATCCCAGGCCCTTCCTCCAGCGGACTACACCGGGGAGCTGTTTTTT. The full variable domain, in which reference TRBV9 and TRBJ2-2 provide the parts outside the CDR3, is DSGVTQTPKHLITATGQRVTLRCSPRSGDLSVYWYQQSLDQGLQFLIQYYNGEERAKGNILERFSAQQFPDLHSELNLSSLELGDSALYFCASSASQALPPADYTGELFFGEGSRLTVL.